This passage covers 31 T cell receptor beta chains from one sample sequenced in a study of CD8+ T cells in alopecia areata. It was cDNA, reverse transcribed from extracted RNA, that served as the sequencing template. Clones were sequenced by immunoSEQ multiplex PCR, and TCRdb holds only the in-frame ones, with some missing. The data hold 110,000 or so clones, with approximately 59% observed a single time. Input material: CD8+ T cells sorted from blood. The source is a human donor in good health.

The rearrangement links TRBV13 to TRBJ2-5; 7 nucleotides line up with TRBD2. This CDR3 region has 14 residues. CDR1 and CDR2 (germline): PRHDT, FYEKMQ (reference sequence). V was pared by 10 bases and J by 0 bases, with 8 bases of the junction left unmatched. The CDR3 region is CATGLAGDQETQYF. CDR3 DNA sequence: TGTGCCACTGGCCTGGCGGGGGACCAAGAGACCCAGTACTTC.

This clone was picked up many times. The chain is built from TRBV6-4 and TRBJ2-2; no clear D gene. Germline CDR1 MRHNA, CDR2 SNTAGT. CDR3 length: 12 residues. V was trimmed by 3 bases and J by 4 bases, leaving 3 bases between them. The CDR3 here is CASSEGTGELFF. The CDR3 DNA sequence: TGTGCCAGCAGTGAGGGCACCGGGGAGCTGTTTTTT.

The chain joins TRBV6-1 to TRBJ2-3, with D tentatively TRBD2 (6 bases). CDR3 size: 15 residues. Germline CDR1 is MNHNS and CDR2 is SASEGT. V was cut by 4 bases and J by 0 bases, with 11 bases left in between. The CDR3 here is CASSGRGASTDTQYF. As DNA, the CDR3 is TGTGCCAGCAGTGGGCGGGGCGCCAGCACAGATACGCAGTATTTT.

V and J are TRBV28 and TRBJ2-3; no definite D call. This CDR3 comprises 14 residues. The germline V gene encodes CDR1 MDHEN and CDR2 SYDVKM. V shed 7 bases and J shed 2 bases, with 13 bases lying between them. CDR3 coding DNA: TGTGCCAGCACCCCACCCGGCTACACAGATACGCAGTATTTT. It is translated as CASTPPGYTDTQYF.

The J gene is TRBJ1-2, the V gene TRBV2; D unresolved. Germline assignment: CDR1 SNHLY and CDR2 FYNNEI. The ends were cut back, 5 bases at V and 1 base at J, with 8 bases in the middle. This CDR3 spans 13 amino acids. The chain's CDR3 is CASSHPDNYGYTF. CDR3 coding DNA: TGTGCCAGCAGTCACCCAGATAACTATGGCTACACCTTC.

The chain links TRBV5-6 to TRBJ1-4, with a weak D call TRBD1 (5 bases). Trimming removed 3 bases at V and 0 bases at J, with 12 bases between. The CDR3 loop spans 16 amino acids. Germline CDR1 SGHDT, CDR2 YYEEEE. CDR3 nucleotide sequence: TGTGCCAGCAGCTCGGGGACCGCTTCAACTAATGAAAAACTGTTTTTT. This sequence encodes CASSSGTASTNEKLFF. The variable domain in full, with the rest retrieved from reference TRBV5-6 and TRBJ1-4, is DAGVTQSPTHLIKTRGQQVTLRCSPKSGHDTVSWYQQALGQGPQFIFQYYEEEERQRGNFPDRFSGHQFPNYSSELNVNALLLGDSALYLCASSSGTASTNEKLFFGSGTQLSVL.

This clone showed up just a few times. This chain joins TRBV29-1 and TRBJ2-3; D perhaps matches TRBD1 (7 bases). Germline lookup yields CDR1 SQVTM and CDR2 ANQGSEA. Trimming pared 6 bases from V and 6 bases from J, leaving 16 bases between. The CDR3 is 13 residues long. In DNA, the CDR3 is TGCAGCGTGCCAGGGGGGAGATCGGATACGCAGTATTTT. Its protein product is CSVPGGRSDTQYF.

The chain couples TRBV10-2 to TRBJ2-1; a possible D gene is TRBD2 (6 bases). The CDR3 covers 13 residues. Deletions cut 6 bases from V and 9 bases from J, with 15 bases between. Germline CDR1 is WSHSY and CDR2 is SAAADI. The CDR3 sequence is CASSLVLGGEQFF. The CDR3 nucleotides read TGCGCCAGCAGCCTGGTCTTGGGGGGTGAGCAGTTCTTC.

The CDR3 nucleotides are TGTGCCTGGAGCCCTACCCCAGGGGCTTATTCACCCCTCCACTTT. The encoded protein is CAWSPTPGAYSPLHF. This chain links TRBV30 with TRBJ1-6, with D maybe TRBD1 (6 bases). The CDR3 is made up of 15 amino acids. Germline V gene data show CDR1 as GTSNPN and CDR2 as SVGIG (reference sequence). V was clipped by 3 bases and J by 8 bases, with 17 bases between them.

This clone was seen only a few times. The J gene is TRBJ2-1, the V gene TRBV5-5; D ambiguous. The CDR3 spans 13 residues. V gave up 4 bases and J gave up 7 bases, with 12 bases separating them. Per the germline V gene, CDR1 is SGHKS and CDR2 is YYEKEE (reference sequence). The chain's CDR3 is CASSIDRSNEQFF. The CDR3 region has the DNA TGTGCCAGCAGCATCGACCGATCTAATGAGCAGTTCTTC.

The chain is built from TRBV5-6 and TRBJ1-1; D uncertain. Germline assignment: CDR1 SGHDT and CDR2 YYEEEE. CDR3 size: 13 residues. The V end lost 5 bases, the J end lost 0 bases, and 8 bases lay between the germline ends. The CDR3 is CASRLSLNTEAFF. The CDR3 DNA is TGTGCCAGCAGACTGAGCCTGAACACTGAAGCTTTCTTT.

The chain couples TRBV11-2 to TRBJ2-3; tentative D call: TRBD1 (6 bases). Germline CDR1 reads SGHAT; CDR2 reads FQNNGV. This CDR3 has 15 residues. The V and J ends lost 1 base and 2 bases respectively, with 10 bases between them. The CDR3 DNA is TGTGCCAGCAGCTTAGGAGGGGGAAACACAGATACGCAGTATTTT. It is translated as CASSLGGGNTDTQYF.

Written as DNA, the CDR3 is TGTGCCAGCAGCTTTAATAGCGGGGGGCAACCTGAGCAGTTCTTC. The encoded protein is CASSFNSGGQPEQFF. The chain combines TRBV7-6 with TRBJ2-1, with 10 nucleotides matching TRBD2. The CDR3 runs 15 residues. CDR1 and CDR2 from the germline V gene are SGHVS and FNYEAQ. V shed 3 bases, J shed 9 bases, and the junction held 8 bases outside the gene matches.

In its sample, this clone was seen a few times. The V gene is TRBV27, the J gene TRBJ1-2, with D possibly TRBD1 on 5 matching bases. This CDR3 spans 13 amino acids. Trimming cost V 11 bases and J 4 bases, with 17 bases left between them. Looked up from germline, CDR1 is MNHEY and CDR2 is SMNVEV (reference sequence). The CDR3 coding sequence is TGTGCCTCTCAGGGTGGGTCGTCCTATGGCTACACCTTC. Translated: CASQGGSSYGYTF.

The V and J genes are TRBV4-2 and TRBJ2-3; no clear D. The CDR3 has 15 amino acids. The V and J ends lost 0 bases and 4 bases respectively, with 11 bases between them. Germline lookup yields CDR1 LGHNA and CDR2 YNFKEQ. In DNA, the CDR3 is TGTGCCAGCAGCCAAGATGTATCGGGCCCAGATACGCAGTATTTT. It yields the protein CASSQDVSGPDTQYF.

V and J are TRBV29-1 and TRBJ2-1; TRBD1 might be the D (7 bases). Germline V lookup: CDR1 SQVTM, CDR2 ANQGSEA. The CDR3 totals 15 residues. V lost 7 bases and J 4 bases, leaving 20 bases between the germline ends. CDR3 protein: CSARGGGGGYNEQFF. CDR3 nucleotide sequence: TGCAGCGCCCGAGGGGGCGGAGGGGGTTACAATGAGCAGTTCTTC.

The chain employs TRBV2 and TRBJ2-5; tentatively, D is TRBD2 (6 bases). The CDR3 loop spans 15 amino acids. From germline, CDR1 is SNHLY and CDR2 FYNNEI. V lost 0 bases and J 4 bases, leaving 12 bases between the germline ends. CDR3 region: CASSEALRRGETQYF. In DNA form, the CDR3 reads TGTGCCAGCAGTGAAGCGCTTAGGAGGGGAGAGACCCAGTACTTC.

The chain uses TRBV29-1 and TRBJ1-1, with 9 bases lining up with TRBD1. CDR1 is SQVTM, CDR2 ANQGSEA, per germline. The CDR3 has 14 residues. The trim removed 6 bases at V and 2 bases at J, leaving 7 bases unmatched. The CDR3 loop reads CSVGGTGSNTEAFF. CDR3 in DNA: TGCAGCGTAGGGGGGACAGGGTCCAACACTGAAGCTTTCTTT.

J is TRBJ2-3 and V is TRBV14; D ambiguous. The V end was cut by 3 bases, the J end by 6 bases, with 10 bases between. The CDR3 runs to 13 residues. The germline gives CDR1 SGHDN, CDR2 FVKESK. This chain's CDR3 is CASSQVFVDTQYF. The CDR3, as DNA: TGTGCCAGCAGCCAGGTTTTCGTCGATACGCAGTATTTT.

The chain carries TRBV7-9 and TRBJ1-1; D remains ambiguous. From germline, CDR1 is SEHNR and CDR2 FQNEAQ (reference sequence). V was trimmed by 3 bases and J by 6 bases, leaving 8 bases between them. The CDR3 has 12 amino acids. The CDR3, as DNA: TGTGCCAGCAGCTTGGGTCCCGCTGAAGCTTTCTTT. It is translated as CASSLGPAEAFF.

This clone was seen a handful of times. The CDR3 coding sequence is TGTGCCAGCAGCTTATACCGCGGGAGCACAGATACGCAGTATTTT. Encoded protein: CASSLYRGSTDTQYF. This chain connects TRBV7-2 to TRBJ2-3; D may be TRBD2 (5 bases). Deletions cut 2 bases from V and 0 bases from J, with 9 bases between. CDR3 length: 15 residues. Germline CDR1 SGHTA, CDR2 FQGNSA.

V gene TRBV7-2 combines with J gene TRBJ1-1, with D hard to call. This CDR3 is 13 amino acids long. Trimming took off 4 bases at V and 11 bases at J, with 17 bases between the two ends. Per the germline V gene, CDR1 is SGHTA and CDR2 is FQGNSA. The CDR3 DNA is TGTGCCAGCAGCTACGGGGTGCGGGATCGGGCTTTCTTT. The encoded protein is CASSYGVRDRAFF.

Notes on this clone: Other DNA sequences in the same sample also yield this CDR3. This rearrangement joins TRBV5-1 to TRBJ1-1; 7 nucleotides align to TRBD1. The CDR3 sequence is 14 residues long. Per germline, CDR1 SGHRS and CDR2 YFSETQ. Losses at the gene ends were 0 bases for V and 4 bases for J; bases not matched to a gene: 3. This CDR3 is CASSLGQGVTEAFF. CDR3 DNA sequence: TGCGCCAGCAGCTTGGGACAGGGAGTCACTGAAGCTTTCTTT.

The rearrangement links TRBV6-5 to TRBJ1-2, with D hard to call. The CDR3 has 13 amino acids. Germline lookup yields CDR1 MNHEY and CDR2 SVGAGI. V was clipped by 11 bases and J by 4 bases, with 17 bases between them. CDR3 amino acids: CAGHVGRAYGYTF. CDR3 nucleotides: TGTGCCGGCCACGTTGGACGGGCCTATGGCTACACCTTC.

This clone was counted ten times or more. The chain links TRBV4-1 to TRBJ1-2; D is unclear. The CDR3 totals 16 residues. Trimming stripped 2 bases from V and 0 bases from J, with 13 bases between. Germline V gives CDR1 MGHRA, CDR2 YSYEKL. CDR3 region: CASSQLSLSANYGYTF. The DNA for the CDR3 is TGCGCCAGCAGCCAACTCTCCCTGTCAGCTAACTATGGCTACACCTTC.

The chain is built from TRBV5-6 and TRBJ2-7, with D tentatively TRBD1 (5 bases). Germline V CDR1 and CDR2: SGHDT, YYEEEE. The CDR3 length is 12 residues. The V end was cut by 5 bases, the J end by 6 bases, with 12 bases between. CDR3 residues: CASSFPGLEQYF. The CDR3 bases are TGTGCCAGCAGTTTCCCAGGGCTCGAGCAGTACTTC.

J is TRBJ1-2 and V is TRBV27; 8 nucleotides match TRBD1. The CDR3 has 13 residues. V lost 3 bases and J lost 8; bases outside the gene matches: 5. The V gene's germline CDR1 is MNHEY and CDR2 SMNVEV (reference sequence). CDR3 loop: CASSFETGEGYTF. The CDR3 bases are TGTGCCAGCAGTTTTGAGACAGGGGAAGGCTACACCTTC.

The chain combines TRBV4-1 with TRBJ2-3; D not certain. Trimming left V 1 base short and J 4 bases short, with 6 bases between. The CDR3 has 13 residues. Looked up from germline, CDR1 is MGHRA and CDR2 is YSYEKL. CDR3 nucleotide sequence: TGCGCCAGCAGCCAAGCTTTTGCAGATACGCAGTATTTT. It yields the protein CASSQAFADTQYF.

This clone was recorded a few times. V gene TRBV4-1 combines with J gene TRBJ2-7; D is ambiguous. This CDR3 comprises 13 residues. CDR1 MGHRA and CDR2 YSYEKL come from the germline V gene. Trimming took off 5 bases at V and 4 bases at J, with 12 bases between the two ends. The CDR3 here is CASSSQVAYEQYF. The DNA of the CDR3 is TGCGCCAGCAGCTCGCAAGTGGCATACGAGCAGTACTTC.

This chain links TRBV11-2 with TRBJ1-2; 10 bases match TRBD1. The V segment lost 6 bases and the J segment 6 bases; nucleotides outside the gene matches: 1. Looked up from germline, CDR1 is SGHAT and CDR2 is FQNNGV. CDR3 length: 12 residues. CDR3 sequence (DNA): TGTGCCAGCAGTGGGACAGGGGATGGCTACACCTTC. The encoded protein is CASSGTGDGYTF. The whole variable domain, filled in from reference TRBV11-2 and TRBJ1-2, reads EAGVAQSPRYKIIEKRQSVAFWCNPISGHATLYWYQQILGQGPKLLIQFQNNGVVDDSQLPKDRFSAERLKGVDSTLKIQPAKLEDSAVYLCASSGTGDGYTFGSGTRLTVV.

This clone was detected once. The rearrangement uses TRBV11-2 and TRBJ2-7; D remains ambiguous. V shed 3 bases and J shed 0 bases, with 6 bases lying between them. Germline assignment: CDR1 SGHAT and CDR2 FQNNGV. The CDR3 runs to 13 residues. For the CDR3, the DNA is TGTGCCAGCAGCTTTGGATCCTCCTACGAGCAGTACTTC. This encodes CASSFGSSYEQYF.